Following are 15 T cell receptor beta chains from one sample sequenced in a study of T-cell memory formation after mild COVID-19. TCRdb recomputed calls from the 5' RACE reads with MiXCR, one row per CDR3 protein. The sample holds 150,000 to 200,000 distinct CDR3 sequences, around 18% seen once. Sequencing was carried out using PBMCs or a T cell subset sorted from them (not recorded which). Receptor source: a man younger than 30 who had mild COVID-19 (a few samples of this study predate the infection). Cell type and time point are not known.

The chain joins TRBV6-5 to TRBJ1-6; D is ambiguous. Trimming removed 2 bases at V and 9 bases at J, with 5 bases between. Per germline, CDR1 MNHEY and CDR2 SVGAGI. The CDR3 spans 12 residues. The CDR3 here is CASSYQASPLHF. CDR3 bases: TGTGCCAGCAGTTACCAGGCTTCACCCCTCCACTTT.

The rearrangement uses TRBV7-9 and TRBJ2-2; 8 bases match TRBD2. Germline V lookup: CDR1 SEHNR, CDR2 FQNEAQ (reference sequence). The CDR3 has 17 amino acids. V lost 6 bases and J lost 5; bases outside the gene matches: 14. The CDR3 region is CASRTTRWRGDTGELFF. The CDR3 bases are TGTGCCAGCAGGACGACCCGGTGGCGGGGGGATACCGGGGAGCTGTTTTTT.

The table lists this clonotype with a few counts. The CDR3 nucleotides are TGTGCCAGCAGTCGGGACGGGCCTAATGAAAAACTGTTTTTT. Residues: CASSRDGPNEKLFF. This chain connects TRBV6-5 to TRBJ1-4; D is perhaps TRBD1 (5 bases). Germline V lookup: CDR1 MNHEY, CDR2 SVGAGI. Trimming stripped 5 bases from V and 3 bases from J, with 10 bases between. The CDR3 consists of 14 residues.

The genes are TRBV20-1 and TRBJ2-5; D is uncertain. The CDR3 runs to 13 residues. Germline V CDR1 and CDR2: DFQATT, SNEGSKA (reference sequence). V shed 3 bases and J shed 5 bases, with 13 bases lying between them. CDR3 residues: CSASGVRSETQYF. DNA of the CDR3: TGCAGTGCTAGTGGGGTGAGGTCGGAGACCCAGTACTTC.

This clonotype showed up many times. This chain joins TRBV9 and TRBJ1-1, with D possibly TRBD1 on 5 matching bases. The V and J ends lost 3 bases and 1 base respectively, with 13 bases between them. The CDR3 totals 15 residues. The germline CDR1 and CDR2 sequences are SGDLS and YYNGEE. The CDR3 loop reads CASSGGTATNTEAFF. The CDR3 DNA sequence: TGTGCCAGCAGCGGGGGGACGGCGACGAACACTGAAGCTTTCTTT.

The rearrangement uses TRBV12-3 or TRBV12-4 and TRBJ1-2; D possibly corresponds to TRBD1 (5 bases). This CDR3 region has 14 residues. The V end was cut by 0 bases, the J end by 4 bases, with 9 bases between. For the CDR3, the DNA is TGTGCCAGCAGTTTAGCGCTCGGGGGCTATGGCTACACCTTC. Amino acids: CASSLALGGYGYTF.

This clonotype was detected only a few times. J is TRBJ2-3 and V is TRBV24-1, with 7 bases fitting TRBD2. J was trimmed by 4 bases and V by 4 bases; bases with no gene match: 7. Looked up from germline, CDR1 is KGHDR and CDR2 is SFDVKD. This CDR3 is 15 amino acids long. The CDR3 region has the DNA TGTGCCACCAGTGACCCCGGGCTAGCGGCAGATACGCAGTATTTT. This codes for CATSDPGLAADTQYF.

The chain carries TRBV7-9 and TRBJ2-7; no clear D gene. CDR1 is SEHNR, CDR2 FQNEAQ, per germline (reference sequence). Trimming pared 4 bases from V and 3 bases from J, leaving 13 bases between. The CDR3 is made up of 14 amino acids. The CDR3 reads CASSSAGGSYEQYF. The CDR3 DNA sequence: TGTGCCAGCAGCTCAGCAGGTGGAAGCTACGAGCAGTACTTC.

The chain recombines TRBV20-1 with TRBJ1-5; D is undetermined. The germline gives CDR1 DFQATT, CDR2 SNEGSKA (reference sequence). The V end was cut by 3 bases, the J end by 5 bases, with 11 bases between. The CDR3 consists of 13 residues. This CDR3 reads CSARAVADQPQHF. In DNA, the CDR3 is TGCAGTGCTAGGGCGGTAGCGGATCAGCCCCAGCATTTT.

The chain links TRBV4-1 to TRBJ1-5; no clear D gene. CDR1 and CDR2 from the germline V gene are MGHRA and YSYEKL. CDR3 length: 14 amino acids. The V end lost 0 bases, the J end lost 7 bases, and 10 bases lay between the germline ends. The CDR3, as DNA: TGCGCCAGCAGCCAAGACCCGGGGTACCAGCCCCAGCATTTT. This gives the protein CASSQDPGYQPQHF.

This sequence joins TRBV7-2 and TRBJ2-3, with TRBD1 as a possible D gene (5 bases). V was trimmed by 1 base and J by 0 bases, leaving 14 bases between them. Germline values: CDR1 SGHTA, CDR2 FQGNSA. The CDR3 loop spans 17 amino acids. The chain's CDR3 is CASSLVSTGASTDTQYF. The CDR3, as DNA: TGTGCCAGCAGCTTAGTGAGTACAGGCGCTAGCACAGATACGCAGTATTTT.

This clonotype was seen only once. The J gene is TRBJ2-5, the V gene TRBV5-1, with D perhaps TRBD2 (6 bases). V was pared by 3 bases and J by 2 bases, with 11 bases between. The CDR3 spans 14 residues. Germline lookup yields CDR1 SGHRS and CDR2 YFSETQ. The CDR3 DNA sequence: TGCGCCAGCAGCTCGGGACTGCCACAAGAGACCCAGTACTTC. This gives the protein CASSSGLPQETQYF.

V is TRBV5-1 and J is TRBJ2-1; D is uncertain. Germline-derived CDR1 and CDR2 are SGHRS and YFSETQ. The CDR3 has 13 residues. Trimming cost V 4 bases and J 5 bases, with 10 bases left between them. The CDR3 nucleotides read TGCGCCAGCAGCACCGGACCAAACAATGAGCAGTTCTTC. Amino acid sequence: CASSTGPNNEQFF.

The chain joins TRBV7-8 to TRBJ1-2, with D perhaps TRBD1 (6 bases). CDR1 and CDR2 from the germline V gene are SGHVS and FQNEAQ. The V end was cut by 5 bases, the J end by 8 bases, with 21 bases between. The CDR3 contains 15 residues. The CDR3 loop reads CASSQILRDIKGYTF. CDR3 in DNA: TGTGCCAGCAGCCAGATTCTCCGGGACATTAAGGGCTACACCTTC.

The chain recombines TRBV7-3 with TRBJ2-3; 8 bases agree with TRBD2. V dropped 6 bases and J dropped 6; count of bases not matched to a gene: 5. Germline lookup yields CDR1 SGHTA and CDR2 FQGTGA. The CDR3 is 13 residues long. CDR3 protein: CASRSGGADTQYF. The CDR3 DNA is TGTGCCAGCAGATCGGGGGGGGCCGATACGCAGTATTTT.